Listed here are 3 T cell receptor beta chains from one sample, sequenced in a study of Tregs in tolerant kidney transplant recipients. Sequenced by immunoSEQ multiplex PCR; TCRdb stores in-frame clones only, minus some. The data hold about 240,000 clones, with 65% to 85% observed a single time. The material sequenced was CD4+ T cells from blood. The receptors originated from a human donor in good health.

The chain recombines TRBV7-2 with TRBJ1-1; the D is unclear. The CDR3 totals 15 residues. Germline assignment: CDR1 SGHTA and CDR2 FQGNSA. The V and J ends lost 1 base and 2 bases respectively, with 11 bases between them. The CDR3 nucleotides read TGTGCCAGCAGCTTAGAGGTCCGGGTCAACACTGAAGCTTTCTTT. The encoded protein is CASSLEVRVNTEAFF.

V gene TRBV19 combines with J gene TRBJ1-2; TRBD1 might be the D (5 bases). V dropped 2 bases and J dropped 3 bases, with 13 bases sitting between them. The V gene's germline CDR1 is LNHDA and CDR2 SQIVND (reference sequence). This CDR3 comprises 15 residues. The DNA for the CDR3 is TGTGCCAGTAGTATATCAGCGTTAGGGGACTATGGCTACACCTTC. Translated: CASSISALGDYGYTF.

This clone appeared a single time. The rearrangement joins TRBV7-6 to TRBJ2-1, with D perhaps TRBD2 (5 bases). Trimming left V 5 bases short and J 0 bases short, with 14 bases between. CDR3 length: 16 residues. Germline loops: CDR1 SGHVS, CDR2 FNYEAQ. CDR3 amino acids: CASSPRAVSSYNEQFF. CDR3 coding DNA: TGTGCCAGCAGCCCGCGAGCGGTTTCCTCCTACAATGAGCAGTTCTTC.